This TCR beta chain was captured in a study of T cell clonality in common variable immunodeficiency. The table came from immunoSEQ multiplex PCR; TCRdb's copy has only in-frame clones and leaves some out. The sample contains about 47,000 clones, none of them singletons. This clone was detected many times. The read halts 3 residues ahead of the CDR3 end, with the missing end drawn from the germline J gene. The germline V and J ends were trimmed by 3 bases and 1 base, with 7 bases remaining between them. The germline V gene has CDR1 SEHNR and CDR2 FQNEAQ (reference sequence). This CDR3 spans 13 amino acids.

This clonotype was sampled from a person aged 18-69 years in good health. The sample taken for sequencing was peripheral blood mononuclear cells. The chain recombines TRBV7-9 with TRBJ2-7, with D unresolved. Here the CDR3 reads CASSFPSSYEQYF. The part of the CDR3 DNA that was read is TGTGCCAGCAGCTTTCCCTCTTCCTACGAG.